This TCR beta chain was sequenced in a study of cytomegalovirus exposure and HLA in healthy donors. Study overall: Previous work identified roughly 120 million unique TCR beta sequences from 150 million to 200 million T cells. Study conclusions and caveats: The study put under 200 TCR beta chains on its list as cytomegalovirus-associated. Most of the CMV-associated TCR beta chains (in a later analysis) appeared to be HLA-restricted.

About this clone itself: What it recognizes is unknown.

Primers included in the PCR were 60 Vbeta and 13 Jbeta primers. Here immunoSEQ multiplex PCR was the method, and the copy in TCRdb shows in-frame clones only, minus some. The sample holds 80,000 to 100,000 clones. V was shortened by 1 base and J by 5 bases, with 24 bases between the two germline ends. The CDR3 sequence is 18 residues long. CDR1 SQVTM and CDR2 ANQGSEA come from the germline V gene. The J gene is TRBJ1-5, the V gene TRBV29-1; D is possibly TRBD1 (5 bases). Specimen: PBMCs. This receptor was taken from a woman under 40 in good health and CMV-seronegative. CDR3 coding DNA: TGCAGCGTTGAAGGGGAAGGGCCTGGGATCAGGGTTTATCAGCCCCAGCATTTT. The encoded protein is CSVEGEGPGIRVYQPQHF.